This TCR beta chain was sequenced for a study of T cell clonotyping in hematopoietic cell transplantation listed by TCRdb under 2021. Study-level background: A total of about 140 blood samples were gathered in the study from approximately 32 consecutive transplant recipients along with their related donors. Patient recruitment ran from September 2015 to early 2017, and follow-up continued until late 2020 or death. The research as a whole found: After transplant, TCR diversity in recipients dropped, and pathologically expanded clonotypes climbed progressively between day 30 and day 180. Sample size was limited, and cells were not sorted, so CD4 and CD8 repertoire contributions could not be separated. Inverse Simpson Index values from donors and from recipients before transplant predicted broader TCR repertoire diversity after transplant. Just a small fraction of recipient repertoires overlapped with donor repertoires, and more than 97% appeared de novo at the given depth.

The meaning of the sample's time point label: 180 days after allo-HCT. Blood from recipients was drawn about 28 days before transplant and again at days 30, 100 and 180 after transplant. Nuclei Lysis Solution was used to extract genomic DNA from fresh or cryopreserved unfractionated peripheral blood mononuclear cells. TCR beta CDR3 regions were amplified from genomic DNA with the immunoSEQ assay, a bias-controlled multiplex PCR using V- and J-specific primers. In a second PCR step, the CDR3 amplicons were tagged with a proprietary barcode plus Illumina adapter sequences. CDR3 libraries were sequenced on an Illumina MiSeq instrument. The source study handled its data this way. Export and quality control were handled in immunoSEQ Analyzer 3.0, while downstream analyses relied on R Bioconductor and Immunarch. Only productive rearrangements in the normalized downsampled data set went into calculating the repertoire metrics. In the normalized cohort, a clonotype counted as pathologically expanded if the clonotype was larger than 5 templates. The Inverse Simpson Index served as the measure of repertoire diversity. The non-normalized data set was used for CMV-specificity analyses so that all clonotypes could be captured. TCRdb holds this immuneACCESS table with in-frame rearrangements only. Some clones are missing; in checked studies, unresolved V genes explain under half, and the rest has no known cause. V, J and clone size were drawn from that table, and D and trimming were deduced from the DNA. Recorded for this sample are several thousand clones; about three quarters of them occurred a single time. The ten largest clones capture around 17% of the sample.

Note on this clone: Its antigen is still unknown. The record has no base qualities; no much larger clone is one base away.

Taken from the germline V gene (reference sequence), the CDR1 and CDR2 loops are LNHDA and SQIVND. The CDR3 holds 14 amino acids from the cysteine to the phenylalanine. Only CDR3 DNA remains: 42 bases, in frame from the first base. Clipping removes 5 bases from V and 5 bases from J, with 4 as the unmatched junction base count. The sample in question was PBMCs, obtained 180 days after allogeneic stem cell transplant. Rearrangement joined TRBV19 to TRBJ1-1; TRBD1 aligns with 11 central bases. The source is a male patient aged 40-50 years who had an allogeneic stem cell transplant from a related donor, so the T cells may come from the graft donor. Some clones in this sample may be carry-over from other donors' samples. The sequence in DNA is TGTGCCAGTAGTCCCGGGACAGGGGGTACTGAAGCTTTCTTT. This is translated as CASSPGTGGTEAFF.